This TCR beta chain was sequenced in a study of CD8+ T cells in alopecia areata. Overall study: Donor skin was harvested from roughly 6-13-month-old C3H/HeJ mice with spontaneous alopecia and grafted onto 7-10-week-old female C3H/HeJ recipients.

Study-wide findings and caveats: An increase in clonality over normal scalp was evident in lesional scalp, especially alopecia totalis/universalis. When scalp samples are sequenced, resident alphabeta T cells of normal skin are also captured. Patients shared TCRs less clearly than mice did, possibly for HLA-related reasons.

Following extraction, RNA underwent reverse transcription to cDNA, which served as the sequencing template. The method was immunoSEQ multiplex PCR; TCRdb's version includes in-frame clones alone and lacks a portion of them. This sample carries 250,000 or so clones, none of them present only once. On the basis of CD4, CD8alpha, NKG2D, NKG2ACE and other markers, pooled cutaneous lymph node cells were sorted. Notes on this clone: Its antigen remains unknown. The genes and germline here are from mouse. The read ends 4 residues shy of where the CDR3 ends; the end is completed using the germline J gene.

V lost 0 bases, J lost 2 bases, and 3 bases stayed unmatched. Germline V lookup: CDR1 NSHNY, CDR2 SYGAGN. The CDR3 length is 16 residues. This receptor was taken from a C3H/HeJ mouse with alopecia areata. This line is of MHC haplotype H2-k. The chain recombines TRBV13-1 with TRBJ2-2, with TRBD1 matching 8 bases. The sequencing input was CD4+ T cells sorted from a lymph node. CDR3 amino acids: CASSDAAGGNTGQLYF. Incomplete CDR3 DNA: TGTGCCAGCAGTGATGCTGCAGGGGGCAACACCGGG.